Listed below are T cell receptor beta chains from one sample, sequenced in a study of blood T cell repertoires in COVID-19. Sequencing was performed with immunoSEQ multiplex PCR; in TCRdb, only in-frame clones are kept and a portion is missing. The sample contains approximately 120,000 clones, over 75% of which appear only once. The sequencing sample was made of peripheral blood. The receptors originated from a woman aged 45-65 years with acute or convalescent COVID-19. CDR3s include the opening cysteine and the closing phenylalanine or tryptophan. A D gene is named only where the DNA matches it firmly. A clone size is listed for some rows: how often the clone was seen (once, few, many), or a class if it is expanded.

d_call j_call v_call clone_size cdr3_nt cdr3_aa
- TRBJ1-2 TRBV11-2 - TGTGCCAGCAGCTTGAGGGGGTTTTATGGCTACACCTTC CASSLRGFYGYTF
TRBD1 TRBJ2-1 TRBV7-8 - TGTGCCAGCAGCTTAAGGGACAGGTATTCCTACAATGAGCAGTTCTTC CASSLRDRYSYNEQFF
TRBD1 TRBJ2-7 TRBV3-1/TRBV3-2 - TGTGCCAGCAGCCAGGACAGGGGCTCCTACGAGCAGTACTTC CASSQDRGSYEQYF
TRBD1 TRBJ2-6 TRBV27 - TGTGCCAGCAGTTTCCTTCCGGGACAGAGCCTTCCCGGGGCCAACGTCCTGACTTTC CASSFLPGQSLPGANVLTF
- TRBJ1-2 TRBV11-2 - TGTGCCAGCAGTCGTCAGGGTGGCTACACCTTC CASSRQGGYTF
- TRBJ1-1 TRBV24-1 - TGTGCCACCAGGACCGGGGGGCCGGGCCCGAACACTGAAGCTTTCTTT CATRTGGPGPNTEAFF
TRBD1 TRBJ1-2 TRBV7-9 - TGTGCCAGCAGCTTAATCGGAAGGGGGCAGGGGTATGGCTACACCTTC CASSLIGRGQGYGYTF
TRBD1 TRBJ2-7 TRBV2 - TGTGCCAGCAGAGATACAGGGGGCTGGCACGAGCAGTACTTC CASRDTGGWHEQYF
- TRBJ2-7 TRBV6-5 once TGTGCCAGCAGGCACGGAGGTGAGCCCTACGAGCAGTACTTC CASRHGGEPYEQYF
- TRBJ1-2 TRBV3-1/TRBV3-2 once TGTGCCAGCAGCCAAGTAATCAATGCGGTGGTTGGCTACACCTTC CASSQVINAVVGYTF
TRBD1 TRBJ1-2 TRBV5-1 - TGCGCCAGCAGCTTGGGTCAGGGGGGAAGCTACACCTTC CASSLGQGGSYTF
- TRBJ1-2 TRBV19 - TGTGCCAGTAGTATTTGGGGCGGGAGCTATGGCTACACCTTC CASSIWGGSYGYTF
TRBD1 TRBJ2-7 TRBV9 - TGTGCCAGCAGCGTCGATCCAGGGGGCTCCCCCTACGAGCAGTACTTC CASSVDPGGSPYEQYF
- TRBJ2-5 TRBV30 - TGTGCCTGGAGTCCAACAGGGTCGGAGACCCAGTACTTC CAWSPTGSETQYF
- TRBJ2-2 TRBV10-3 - TGTGCCATCAGTGCTTATAATGGGCAGACCACCGGGGAGCTGTTTTTT CAISAYNGQTTGELFF
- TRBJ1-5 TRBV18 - TGTGCCAGCTCAGTTACAGGGAATCAGCCCCAGCATTTT CASSVTGNQPQHF
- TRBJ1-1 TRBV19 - TGTGCCAGTAGTCTAGACCTCGTGAACACTGAAGCTTTCTTT CASSLDLVNTEAFF
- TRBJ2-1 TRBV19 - TGTGCCAGCACTTCCCTTTCTATCCCAATTTCCGGTGAGCAGTTCTTC CASTSLSIPISGEQFF
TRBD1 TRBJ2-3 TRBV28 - TGTGCCAGCAGGTCCGGGACAGGGGGCACAGATACGCAGTATTTT CASRSGTGGTDTQYF
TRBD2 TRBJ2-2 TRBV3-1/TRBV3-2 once TGTGCCAGCAGCCTCCTTAGCGGGGGGGCCGGGGAGCTGTTTTTT CASSLLSGGAGELFF
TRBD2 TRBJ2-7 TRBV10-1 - TGCGCCAGCAGCGCCGGGACTAGCGGGGGATTTTACGAGCAGTACTTC CASSAGTSGGFYEQYF
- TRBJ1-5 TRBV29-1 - TGCAGCGCCGGGGGTCCCAATCAGCCCCAGCATTTT CSAGGPNQPQHF
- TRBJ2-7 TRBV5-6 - TGTGCCAGCAGCTTCGTGCAGTACTCCTACGAGCAGTACTTC CASSFVQYSYEQYF
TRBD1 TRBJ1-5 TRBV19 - TGTGCCAGTAGCACGCGTCAGGACAGGGTGGATCAGCCCCAGCATTTT CASSTRQDRVDQPQHF
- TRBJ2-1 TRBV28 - TGTGCCAGCAGCTTTAGGGCCAGGGTATACAATGAGCAGTTCTTC CASSFRARVYNEQFF
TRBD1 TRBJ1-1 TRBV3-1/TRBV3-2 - TGTGCCAGCAGCCCTTCAGGGGGCGCGGCCTCTGAAGCTTTCTTT CASSPSGGAASEAFF
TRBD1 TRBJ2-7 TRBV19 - TGTGCCTCTCCCCGGCGGGACAGGACTTTGTACGAGCAGTACTTC CASPRRDRTLYEQYF
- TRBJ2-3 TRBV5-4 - TGTGCCAGCAGCCAAACAGATACGCAGTATTTT CASSQTDTQYF
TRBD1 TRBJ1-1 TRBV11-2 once TGTGCCAGCAGCCCCTCCCAGGACAGGGACTTTTTGATTAGCACTGAAGCTTTCTTT CASSPSQDRDFLISTEAFF
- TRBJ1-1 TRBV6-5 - TGTGCCAGCAGTTACTCGAGATGGAACACTGAAGCTTTCTTT CASSYSRWNTEAFF
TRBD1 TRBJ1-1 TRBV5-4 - TGTGCCAGCAGCCCGGGACAGGGGGCGGGGGTGAACACTGAAGCTTTCTTT CASSPGQGAGVNTEAFF
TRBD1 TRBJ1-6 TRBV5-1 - TGCGCCAGCAGCCAACAGGGGGCCGATTCACCCCTCCACTTT CASSQQGADSPLHF
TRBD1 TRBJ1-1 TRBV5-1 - TGCGCCAGCAGCTTGTGGGACAGGGGCCAAGCTTTCTTT CASSLWDRGQAFF
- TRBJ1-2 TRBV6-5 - TGTGCCAGCAGCGGAACGACAAGGCGCTACACCTTC CASSGTTRRYTF
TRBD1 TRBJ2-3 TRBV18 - TGTGCCAGCTCACCACCGGGGACAGTCTCTACGCAGTATTTT CASSPPGTVSTQYF
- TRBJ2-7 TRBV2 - TGTGCCAGCAGTGAACGTTCCGAGCAGTACTTC CASSERSEQYF
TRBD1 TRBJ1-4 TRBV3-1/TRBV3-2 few TGTGCCAGCAGCCCTAGGGGGACAGCTTATAATGAAAAACTGTTTTTT CASSPRGTAYNEKLFF
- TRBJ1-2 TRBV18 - TGTGCCAGCTCACCGTCCGCGGAAAACTATGGCTACACCTTC CASSPSAENYGYTF
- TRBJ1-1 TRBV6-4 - TGTGCCAGCAGTACCCGGCGGGCCACTGAAGCTTTCTTT CASSTRRATEAFF
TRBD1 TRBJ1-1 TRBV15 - TGTGCCACCAGCAGTGGGACAGGGAACACTGAAGCTTTCTTT CATSSGTGNTEAFF
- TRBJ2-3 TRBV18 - TGTGCCAGCTCACCACCGAAGCGAACTAGCACAGATACGCAGTATTTT CASSPPKRTSTDTQYF
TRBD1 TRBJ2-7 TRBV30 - TGTGCCCGGACCGACGGACAGGGTGCCGAGCAGTACTTC CARTDGQGAEQYF
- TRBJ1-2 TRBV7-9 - TGTGCCAGCACCTTACTCTCGGGAGGGGACTATGGCTACACCTTC CASTLLSGGDYGYTF
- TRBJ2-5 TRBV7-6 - TGTGCCAGCAGCCGCGGAGAGACCCAGTACTTC CASSRGETQYF
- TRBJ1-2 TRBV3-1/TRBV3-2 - TGTGCCAGCAGCCCTTCATGGGCAGGGGCATATGGCTACACCTTC CASSPSWAGAYGYTF
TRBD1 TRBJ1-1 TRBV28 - TGTGCCAGCAGTTTGGGAGTGACAGGGCGGAGGAACACTGAAGCTTTCTTT CASSLGVTGRRNTEAFF
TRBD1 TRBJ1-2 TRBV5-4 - TGTGCCAGCAGCTTCTTGGACAGGGTTGCCTATGGCTACACCTTC CASSFLDRVAYGYTF
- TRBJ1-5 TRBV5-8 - TGTGCCAGCAGCTCTCTCGGGAGGGGTCAGCCCCAGCATTTT CASSSLGRGQPQHF
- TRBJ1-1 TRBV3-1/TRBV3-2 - TGTGCCAGCAGCCGCGGGCGAGAGAGCACTGAAGCTTTCTTT CASSRGRESTEAFF
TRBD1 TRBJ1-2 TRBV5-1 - TGCGCCAGCAGCCCCGGACAGGGGTGGAGTGGTGGCTACACCTTC CASSPGQGWSGGYTF
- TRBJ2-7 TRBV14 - TGTGCCAGCAGCCTATTTTCAGGGGTAGTAGGCGAGCAGTACTTC CASSLFSGVVGEQYF
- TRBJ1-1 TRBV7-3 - TGTGCCAGCAGCCCCTCGACAGGCCAGAACACTGAAGCTTTCTTT CASSPSTGQNTEAFF
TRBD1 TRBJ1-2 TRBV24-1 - TGTGCCACCAGCCTACCCGGACAGGACTATGGCTACACCTTC CATSLPGQDYGYTF
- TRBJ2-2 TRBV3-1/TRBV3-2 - TGTGCCAGCAGCCAAATGGGGGCGGGCACCGGGGAGCTGTTTTTT CASSQMGAGTGELFF
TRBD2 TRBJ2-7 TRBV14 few TGTGCCAGCAGCCAAGGGCCAGCGGGGGCCCCCTACGAGCAGTACTTC CASSQGPAGAPYEQYF